This entry concerns a single TCR beta chain. What it binds is not known. Clones were sequenced by immunoSEQ multiplex PCR, and TCRdb holds only the in-frame ones, with some missing. Of around 13,000 clones in the sample, 68% were seen once. This sample is part of a study of CD4+ T cells in melanoma. General study points: A reported correlation linked neoantigen-specific CD4+ T cells to CD8+, macrophage and B cell function.

V lost 0 bases and J lost 6, with 10 bases in between. Germline lookup yields CDR1 SGHKS and CDR2 YYEKEE (reference sequence). The CDR3 runs 14 residues. The receptor was isolated from a human donor with melanoma. The specimen sequenced was cells from a culture (not recorded whether cultured in vitro). The V call is TRBV5-5, the J call TRBJ2-1, with unresolved D. The CDR3 DNA follows: TGTGCCAGCAGCTTGGTGACCCTCGCCAATGAGCAGTTCTTC. Residues: CASSLVTLANEQFF.